This passage covers 20 T cell receptor beta chains from one sample sequenced in a study of post-analysis software for immune sequencing data. General study findings and limits: Among a handful of TRBV segments more frequent in patients than controls were TRBV5-6, TRBV5-1 and TRBV20-1.

These receptors are not linked to any known antigen. Tagging with unique molecular identifiers was a feature of the TCR beta cDNA libraries. TCRdb passed the PCR reads through MiXCR, listing each CDR3 protein once. The repertoire includes fewer than 700,000 distinct CDR3 sequences, 40% to 50% of them detected once, and approximately 1.7% sits in the top ten. The sequenced sample consisted of blood. These receptors all come from a girl under 18 with multiple sclerosis.

The genes are TRBV4-1 and TRBJ1-1, with D perhaps matching TRBD1 (5 bases). CDR1 is MGHRA and CDR2 is YSYEKL in the germline V gene. CDR3 length: 15 amino acids. With 1 base removed from V and 3 bases from J, the gap between germline ends came to 12 bases. CDR3 amino acids: CASSQAGLSDTEAFF. CDR3 bases: TGCGCCAGCAGCCAAGCGGGACTCTCTGACACTGAAGCTTTCTTT.

The V gene is TRBV2, the J gene TRBJ2-1; D ambiguous. TRBJ2-7 matches the DNA end more closely, so the J call is doubtful. The V gene's germline CDR1 is SNHLY and CDR2 FYNNEI. The length of the CDR3 is 20 residues. The DNA for the CDR3 is TGTGCCAGCAGTGAAGCCCTAAGGCCCAAACAGCCCTACTCCTACAATGAGCAGTACTTC. Encoded protein: CASSEALRPKQPYSYNEQYF.

This clonotype was seen at least ten times. This chain uses TRBV4-1 with TRBJ2-3; D not resolved. The germline CDR1 and CDR2 sequences are MGHRA and YSYEKL. The ends were cut back, 0 bases at V and 7 bases at J, with 11 bases in the middle. The CDR3 totals 14 residues. CDR3: CASSQEVGIYTQYF. The DNA for the CDR3 is TGCGCCAGCAGCCAAGAAGTGGGGATTTATACGCAGTATTTT.

This clonotype was recorded a few times. This sequence joins TRBV6-6 and TRBJ2-5; maybe TRBD2 (6 bases). The CDR3 extends over 14 amino acids. Trimming took off 5 bases at V and 6 bases at J, with 16 bases between the two ends. CDR1 and CDR2 (germline): MNHNY, SVGAGI (reference sequence). In nucleotides, the CDR3 is TGTGCCAGCAGTCCCCGTGGGGGGAGTCAGACCCAGTACTTC. Translation gives CASSPRGGSQTQYF.

The V and J genes are TRBV6-5 and TRBJ1-6; D is ambiguous. V was shortened by 8 bases and J by 10 bases, with 15 bases between the two germline ends. The CDR3 covers 13 residues. In germline, CDR1 is MNHEY, CDR2 SVGAGI. DNA for the CDR3: TGTGCCAGCCTGGGGAGAGGAAGGTCACCCCTCCACTTT. Its protein product is CASLGRGRSPLHF.

V usage is TRBV5-5 and J usage is TRBJ1-5; the D is unclear. Deletions cut 4 bases from V and 6 bases from J, with 14 bases between. The CDR3 spans 14 residues. Germline values: CDR1 SGHKS, CDR2 YYEKEE (reference sequence). The CDR3 sequence is CASSRTGVSQPQHF. The CDR3 DNA is TGTGCCAGCAGCCGGACGGGAGTGTCTCAGCCCCAGCATTTT.

This clonotype turned up a few times. The gene calls are TRBV6-6 and TRBJ1-2, with unresolved D. Germline CDR1 is MNHNY and CDR2 is SVGAGI (reference sequence). The CDR3 spans 13 residues. V lost 3 bases and J lost 6, with 11 bases in between. The CDR3 DNA reads TGTGCCAGCAGTTATTGGACGTCAGATGGCTACACCTTC. It specifies CASSYWTSDGYTF.

The V and J genes are TRBV27 and TRBJ2-7, with TRBD2 as a possible D gene (5 bases). V gave up 3 bases and J gave up 7 bases, with 13 bases separating them. Germline V gene sequence: CDR1 MNHEY, CDR2 SMNVEV (reference sequence). The CDR3 is 13 residues long. The CDR3 here is CASSFSTTGEQYF. The CDR3 DNA reads TGTGCCAGCAGTTTTTCGACTACGGGGGAGCAGTACTTC.

This clonotype was observed a few times. This sequence joins TRBV4-1 and TRBJ2-7, with D maybe TRBD2 (5 bases). Per the germline V gene, CDR1 is MGHRA and CDR2 is YSYEKL. Between the trimmed V and J ends, which lost 0 bases and 2 bases, there was a span of 17 bases. This CDR3 has 17 residues. CDR3 protein: CASSQDGNGGPAYEQYF. CDR3 DNA: TGCGCCAGCAGCCAAGATGGTAATGGAGGACCCGCCTACGAGCAGTACTTC.

Written as DNA, the CDR3 is TGCAGCGTTGAGGCACACCTGAACACTGAAGCTTTCTTT. It translates to CSVEAHLNTEAFF. This chain uses TRBV29-1 with TRBJ1-1; D is ambiguous. The CDR3 is 13 amino acids. Germline assignment: CDR1 SQVTM and CDR2 ANQGSEA. Trimming removed 3 bases at V and 0 bases at J, with 8 bases between.

V and J are TRBV29-1 and TRBJ2-3, with D perhaps TRBD2 (6 bases). Germline lookup yields CDR1 SQVTM and CDR2 ANQGSEA. The CDR3 totals 13 residues. The ends were cut back, 5 bases at V and 4 bases at J, with 13 bases in the middle. The CDR3 region is CSVLRGGADTQYF. CDR3 nucleotides: TGCAGCGTTTTGAGAGGAGGGGCAGATACGCAGTATTTT.

This clonotype has only a few counts. The J gene is TRBJ2-1, the V gene TRBV9, with no clear D. Germline assignment: CDR1 SGDLS and CDR2 YYNGEE. This CDR3 spans 14 amino acids. Trimming pared 0 bases from V and 4 bases from J, leaving 8 bases between. The CDR3 loop is CASSVEPAYNEQFF. Here the CDR3 DNA reads TGTGCCAGCAGCGTAGAGCCCGCGTACAATGAGCAGTTCTTC.

The sample holds one count of this clonotype. The chain employs TRBV6-6 and TRBJ2-5, with 7 positions matching TRBD2. CDR3 length: 15 amino acids. Germline V gene sequence: CDR1 MNHNY, CDR2 SVGAGI (reference sequence). V dropped 7 bases and J dropped 5; count of bases not matched to a gene: 13. This CDR3 reads CASISGPGRYETQYF. The CDR3 DNA sequence: TGTGCCAGCATTAGCGGGCCCGGCCGGTACGAGACCCAGTACTTC.

The chain is built from TRBV12-3 or TRBV12-4 and TRBJ1-2; 7 bases map to TRBD1. V lost 5 bases and J lost 7; bases outside the gene matches: 7. The CDR3 consists of 13 residues. CDR3 region: CASSDRDFGGYTF. CDR3 nucleotide sequence: TGTGCCAGCAGTGACAGGGATTTTGGTGGCTACACCTTC.

This rearrangement joins TRBV20-1 to TRBJ2-7; 15 positions match TRBD2. Germline values: CDR1 DFQATT, CDR2 SNEGSKA (reference sequence). The J segment lost 3 bases and the V segment lost 6 bases, leaving 18 bases of the junction unmatched. This CDR3 is 19 amino acids long. The CDR3 DNA reads TGCAGTGCGGGACCCCAGGCGGGACTAGCGGGAGGTCGGTTCTACGAGCAGTACTTC. The encoded protein is CSAGPQAGLAGGRFYEQYF.

The chain recombines TRBV12-3 or TRBV12-4 with TRBJ2-7; D call uncertain. With 0 bases removed from V and 3 bases from J, the gap between germline ends came to 9 bases. This CDR3 is 14 amino acids long. The CDR3 loop reads CASSLAGLRYEQYF. As DNA, the CDR3 is TGTGCCAGCAGTTTAGCAGGGTTGCGCTACGAGCAGTACTTC.

This clonotype was counted only a few times. The J gene is TRBJ1-5, the V gene TRBV6-6; 9 positions agree with TRBD1. Trimming took 6 bases from V and 3 from J; bases not matched to a gene: 9. The CDR3 is made up of 16 amino acids. Germline CDR1 MNHNY, CDR2 SVGAGI (reference sequence). CDR3 DNA sequence: TGTGCCAGCAGCCAGGGACAGGGTCAGACCAATCAGCCCCAGCATTTT. Protein sequence: CASSQGQGQTNQPQHF.

This clonotype was seen only a few times. The chain links TRBV7-6 to TRBJ2-1; 7 positions match TRBD1. The V gene end was trimmed by 6 bases and the J gene end by 6 bases; junction bases not matched to a gene: 17. The length of the CDR3 is 17 residues. Germline CDR1 is SGHVS and CDR2 is FNYEAQ. CDR3 sequence: CASSSFPDRVKGNEQFF. As DNA, the CDR3 is TGTGCCAGCAGTTCCTTTCCTGACAGGGTGAAGGGCAATGAGCAGTTCTTC.

This clonotype was seen a few times. The chain links TRBV29-1 to TRBJ2-7; D is unclear. The CDR3 loop spans 14 amino acids. Trimming cost V 4 bases and J 2 bases, with 15 bases left between them. Germline V lookup: CDR1 SQVTM, CDR2 ANQGSEA. CDR3 bases: TGCAGCGTTGTTCCAACGGACGGAGCCTACGAGCAGTACTTC. This sequence encodes CSVVPTDGAYEQYF.

This sequence joins TRBV29-1 and TRBJ1-1; 8 positions match TRBD1. The CDR3 loop spans 14 amino acids. Germline V gene sequence: CDR1 SQVTM, CDR2 ANQGSEA. The V and J ends lost 8 bases and 2 bases, in that order; junction bases with no gene match: 10. As DNA, the CDR3 is TGCAGCACATCGACAGGGGCGAGAAACACTGAAGCTTTCTTT. Translation gives CSTSTGARNTEAFF.